These 25 T cell receptor beta chains were sequenced from one sample in a study of T cells in Graves' hyperthyroidism and ophthalmopathy. RNA transcripts were the template for amplifying TCR beta CDR3 regions. With the HTBI primer set, the TCR CDR3 went through a first round of RT-PCR. One entry per CDR3 protein results from TCRdb running MiXCR on the multiplex PCR reads. The data contain approximately 700,000 distinct CDR3 sequences, roughly 15% of them singletons. Sequencing used blood. The receptors come from a man in his late teens or twenties with Graves' hyperthyroidism.

The chain carries TRBV11-3 and TRBJ2-2, with TRBD1 identical over 11 bases. Trimming took 5 bases from V and 6 from J; bases not matched to a gene: 5. The CDR3 totals 15 residues. CDR1 is SGHNT, CDR2 YENEEA, per germline. DNA for the CDR3: TGTGCCAGCAGCATCGGACAGGGGGCGGCCGGGGAGCTGTTTTTT. This gives the protein CASSIGQGAAGELFF.

This clonotype was counted at least ten times. This sequence joins TRBV20-1 and TRBJ2-1; 8 nucleotides agree with TRBD1. Germline values: CDR1 DFQATT, CDR2 SNEGSKA (reference sequence). V was clipped by 3 bases and J by 13 bases; unmatched bases: 14. This CDR3 has 14 residues. The CDR3 loop reads CSASKVLLGQGQFF. The CDR3 region has the DNA TGCAGTGCTAGTAAGGTCTTACTCGGACAGGGTCAGTTCTTC.

CDR3 residues: CASSDQGTAGEAFF. CDR3 in DNA: TGTGCCAGCAGTGACCAAGGGACAGCCGGTGAAGCTTTCTTT. This rearrangement joins TRBV6-2 or TRBV6-3 to TRBJ1-1; 7 bases line up with TRBD1. V lost 5 bases to trimming and J lost 7 bases; unmatched junction nucleotides: 10. Germline V gives CDR1 MNHEY, CDR2 SVGEGT. CDR3 length: 14 residues.

This clonotype has more than one count but fewer than ten. The chain has TRBV5-1 and TRBJ2-7; TRBD2 agrees at 7 bases. This CDR3 contains 15 residues. From germline, CDR1 is SGHRS and CDR2 YFSETQ. J gave up 3 bases and V 4 bases, and 10 bases lay outside the gene matches. The CDR3: CASSPAGTTFYEQYF. CDR3 nucleotide sequence: TGCGCCAGCAGCCCCGCCGGGACTACCTTCTACGAGCAGTACTTC.

This clonotype was detected only a few times. This chain connects TRBV11-2 to TRBJ2-7; TRBD1 or TRBD2 may be the D gene (5 bases each). This CDR3 spans 15 amino acids. Germline CDR1 and CDR2: SGHAT and FQNNGV. V lost 0 bases to trimming and J lost 3 bases, with 12 bases between them. CDR3 sequence reads: CASSLDQSGLYEQYF. The CDR3 nucleotides read TGTGCCAGCAGCTTAGATCAGTCGGGGCTCTACGAGCAGTACTTC.

This clonotype was observed at least ten times. The chain has TRBV20-1 and TRBJ2-2, with D possibly being TRBD2 (6 bases). The CDR3 is 15 residues long. Trimming left V 0 bases short and J 4 bases short, with 12 bases between. Germline lookup yields CDR1 DFQATT and CDR2 SNEGSKA (reference sequence). In DNA form, the CDR3 reads TGCAGTGCTAGAGATCATGCGGGAAGCACCGGGGAGCTGTTTTTT. This codes for CSARDHAGSTGELFF.

As to this clonotype: Its ends do not fully match the called genes, so a read error is possible. CDR3 residues: CTSSPNFSGNTEAFF. In DNA, the CDR3 is TGTACCAGTAGTCCCAATTTTTCGGGAAACACTGAAGCTTTCTTT. The J gene is TRBJ1-1, the V gene TRBV19; D gene unclear. Germline V lookup: CDR1 LNHDA, CDR2 SQIVND (reference sequence). This CDR3 has 15 amino acids.

The V call is TRBV6-2 or TRBV6-3, the J call TRBJ2-3; 7 bases are a match to TRBD2. The CDR3 consists of 16 residues. V lost 5 bases and J lost 1; bases outside the gene matches: 9. Per germline, CDR1 MNHEY and CDR2 SVGEGT. CDR3 in amino acids: CASSKPGTIRTDTQYF. In DNA form, the CDR3 reads TGTGCCAGCAGTAAACCTGGGACTATCCGCACAGATACGCAGTATTTT.

This clonotype was recorded at least ten times. CDR3 region: CASSPPQDSYTGELFF. For the CDR3, the DNA is TGTGCCAGCAGCCCCCCACAGGACAGTTACACCGGGGAGCTGTTTTTT. The V gene is TRBV28, the J gene TRBJ2-2; a weak D match, TRBD1 (6 bases). V shed 6 bases and J shed 3 bases, with 17 bases lying between them. Per the germline V gene, CDR1 is MDHEN and CDR2 is SYDVKM. The CDR3 spans 16 residues.

Only a few counts were recorded for this clonotype. The chain joins TRBV25-1 to TRBJ2-2; D remains unclear. V lost 6 bases and J lost 7, with 18 bases in between. CDR1 and CDR2 (germline): MGHDK, SYGVNS. This CDR3 comprises 15 residues. The CDR3 region has the DNA TGTGCCAGCAGCGAGCGAGACATAAATCACGGGGAGCTGTTTTTT. Residues: CASSERDINHGELFF.

The sample holds many counts of this clonotype. V usage is TRBV12-3 or TRBV12-4 and J usage is TRBJ2-3, with TRBD1 matching over 10 bases. The CDR3 loop spans 13 amino acids. V lost 4 bases to trimming and J lost 10 bases; unmatched junction nucleotides: 5. The CDR3 sequence: CASSYGTGAPQYF. In DNA, the CDR3 is TGTGCCAGCAGTTACGGGACAGGGGCTCCGCAGTATTTT.

This clonotype was found many times. The V and J genes are TRBV5-1 and TRBJ1-2; D might be TRBD1 (6 bases). The V end lost 0 bases, the J end lost 4 bases, and 13 bases lay between the germline ends. CDR1 and CDR2 from the germline V gene are SGHRS and YFSETQ. The CDR3 sequence is 15 residues long. Here the CDR3 DNA reads TGCGCCAGCAGCTTGGTTCTCGGGGGCAGCTATGGCTACACCTTC. This encodes CASSLVLGGSYGYTF. The variable domain in full, completed from reference TRBV5-1 and TRBJ1-2, reads KAGVTQTPRYLIKTRGQQVTLSCSPISGHRSVSWYQQTPGQGLQFLFEYFSETQRNKGNFPGRFSGRQFSNSRSEMNVSTLELGDSALYLCASSLVLGGSYGYTFGSGTRLTVV.

CDR3 bases: TGTGCCAGCAGTACCAGGGAAAGCACTGAAGCTTTCTTT. Its translation: CASSTRESTEAFF. The genes are TRBV27 and TRBJ1-1, with D perhaps TRBD1 (5 bases). Germline-derived CDR1 and CDR2 are MNHEY and SMNVEV (reference sequence). The CDR3 runs 13 residues. Trimming pared 5 bases from V and 4 bases from J, leaving 11 bases between.

This clonotype was counted many times. This sequence joins TRBV2 and TRBJ1-1, with 8 positions matching TRBD1. The CDR3 sequence is 17 residues long. The V segment lost 11 bases and the J segment 1 base; nucleotides outside the gene matches: 18. Germline V gene lookup returns CDR1 SNHLY and CDR2 FYNNEI. The CDR3 DNA reads TGTGCCGGATCGGGACAGGCCGAGGCCGTGCCGAACACTGAAGCTTTCTTT. This codes for CAGSGQAEAVPNTEAFF. The full variable domain, its missing parts supplied by reference TRBV2 and TRBJ1-1, is EPEVTQTPSHQVTQMGQEVILRCVPISNHLYFYWYRQILGQKVEFLVSFYNNEISEKSEIFDDQFSVERPDGSNFTLKIRSTKLEDSAMYFCAGSGQAEAVPNTEAFFGQGTRLTVV.

This clonotype was seen at least ten times. The CDR3 loop reads CASSLALRSDTEAFF. In DNA, the CDR3 is TGTGCCAGCAGTTTAGCGCTTCGATCGGACACTGAAGCTTTCTTT. The rearrangement links TRBV12-3 or TRBV12-4 to TRBJ1-1; D is unresolved. V lost 0 bases and J lost 3, with 11 bases in between. CDR3 size: 15 residues.

This clonotype was observed a handful of times. The chain joins TRBV7-9 to TRBJ2-1, with D unresolved. The CDR3 has 11 residues. CDR1 and CDR2 from the germline V gene are SEHNR and FQNEAQ (reference sequence). V was clipped by 8 bases and J by 4 bases, with 6 bases between them. In nucleotides, the CDR3 is TGTGCCAGCTTTTTTTACAATGAGCAGTTCTTC. Protein product: CASFFYNEQFF. Full variable domain (remainder filled in from reference TRBV7-9 and TRBJ2-1): DTGVSQNPRHKITKRGQNVTFRCDPISEHNRLYWYRQTLGQGPEFLTYFQNEAQLEKSRLLSDRFSAERPKGSFSTLEIQRTEQGDSAMYLCASFFYNEQFFGPGTRLTVL.

This CDR3 reads CASSLNVAGELFF. The CDR3 nucleotides are TGTGCCAGCAGTCTAAATGTTGCCGGGGAGCTGTTTTTT. This chain joins TRBV6-4 and TRBJ2-2; D ambiguous. This CDR3 comprises 13 residues. The germline CDR1 and CDR2 sequences are MRHNA and SNTAGT. Trimming took off 5 bases at V and 6 bases at J, with 10 bases between the two ends.

The sample holds many counts of this clonotype. The rearrangement uses TRBV28 and TRBJ1-2; tentative D call: TRBD1 (5 bases). Germline V gene sequence: CDR1 MDHEN, CDR2 SYDVKM. The germline V and J ends were trimmed by 4 bases and 8 bases, with 14 bases remaining between them. This CDR3 spans 13 amino acids. CDR3 sequence reads: CASSSPSGVGYTF. CDR3 DNA sequence: TGTGCCAGCAGTTCACCCTCGGGGGTGGGCTACACCTTC.

In this sample, this clonotype turned up a few times. The rearrangement uses TRBV9 and TRBJ2-1; the D is unclear. V lost 1 base to trimming and J lost 7 bases, with 15 bases between them. This CDR3 contains 15 residues. Germline V CDR1 and CDR2: SGDLS, YYNGEE. The CDR3 loop reads CASSVLADWVNEQFF. CDR3 in DNA: TGTGCCAGCAGCGTACTGGCGGATTGGGTGAATGAGCAGTTCTTC.

This clonotype showed up many times. J is TRBJ2-3 and V is TRBV28; 15 nucleotides match TRBD2. The CDR3 length is 17 residues. The germline gives CDR1 MDHEN, CDR2 SYDVKM. J was trimmed by 2 bases and V by 5 bases; bases with no gene match: 5. The CDR3 loop reads CASSKWTSGRATDTQYF. CDR3 DNA sequence: TGTGCCAGCAGTAAATGGACTAGCGGGAGGGCCACAGATACGCAGTATTTT.

This clonotype was observed a handful of times. The V call is TRBV10-3, the J call TRBJ2-1, with TRBD2 identical over 8 bases. This CDR3 has 16 residues. J gave up 2 bases and V 2 bases, and 5 bases lay outside the gene matches. Germline CDR1 ENHRY, CDR2 SYGVKD. The chain's CDR3 is CAISEPLLAAYNEQFF. The CDR3 bases are TGTGCCATCAGTGAGCCCTTACTAGCGGCCTACAATGAGCAGTTCTTC.

The chain joins TRBV24-1 to TRBJ2-1, with 7 bases matching TRBD2. This CDR3 has 17 residues. V lost 4 bases, J lost 7 bases, and 15 bases stayed unmatched. From germline, CDR1 is KGHDR and CDR2 SFDVKD. Written as DNA, the CDR3 is TGTGCCACCAGTGACCCAGACCGGGCGGGAGTTCTTAATGAGCAGTTCTTC. Translated, it gives CATSDPDRAGVLNEQFF.

The chain joins TRBV6-2 or TRBV6-3 to TRBJ2-7; D is possibly TRBD2 (6 bases). Trimming pared 4 bases from V and 4 bases from J, leaving 17 bases between. From germline, CDR1 is MNHEY and CDR2 SVGEGT. The CDR3 is 15 amino acids. Here the CDR3 reads CASSSMAGPQYEQYF. The CDR3 DNA is TGTGCCAGCAGTTCCATGGCGGGACCTCAATACGAGCAGTACTTC.

This clonotype was counted at least ten times. The gene calls are TRBV20-1 and TRBJ2-5; no definite D call. V lost 0 bases and J 1 base, leaving 12 bases between the germline ends. The CDR3 spans 15 residues. The germline gives CDR1 DFQATT, CDR2 SNEGSKA (reference sequence). The DNA for the CDR3 is TGCAGTGCTAGAGACCGGCCGACGGCCCAAGAGACCCAGTACTTC. Its protein product is CSARDRPTAQETQYF.

The rearrangement uses TRBV19 and TRBJ1-1; D may be TRBD1 (5 bases). Trimming pared 2 bases from V and 1 base from J, leaving 17 bases between. Germline V gives CDR1 LNHDA, CDR2 SQIVND (reference sequence). This CDR3 region has 17 residues. The CDR3 here is CASSIRKDWGRNTEAFF. The CDR3 nucleotides are TGTGCCAGTAGTATAAGGAAGGATTGGGGGAGGAACACTGAAGCTTTCTTT.